These 30 T cell receptor beta chains were sequenced from one sample in a study of cytomegalovirus exposure and HLA in healthy donors. The PCR made use of 60 Vbeta and 13 Jbeta primers. Here immunoSEQ multiplex PCR was the method, and the copy in TCRdb shows in-frame clones only, minus some. The sample carries around 200,000 clones, roughly four fifths recorded once. Sequenced input: PBMCs. The receptors originated from a woman aged 45-65 years in good health and CMV-seropositive.

The CDR3 DNA is TGTGCCAGCAGCTTAGCGGGACTAGGGGAGCAGTTCTTC. It is translated as CASSLAGLGEQFF. The chain couples TRBV11-2 to TRBJ2-1; TRBD2 agrees at 8 bases. This CDR3 comprises 13 residues. V lost 1 base and J lost 10; bases outside the gene matches: 3. CDR1 is SGHAT and CDR2 is FQNNGV in the germline V gene. Full variable domain (missing parts from reference TRBV11-2 and TRBJ2-1): EAGVAQSPRYKIIEKRQSVAFWCNPISGHATLYWYQQILGQGPKLLIQFQNNGVVDDSQLPKDRFSAERLKGVDSTLKIQPAKLEDSAVYLCASSLAGLGEQFFGPGTRLTVL.

This clone was observed a handful of times. This chain uses TRBV5-6 with TRBJ2-7; D remains unclear. The germline CDR1 and CDR2 sequences are SGHDT and YYEEEE. V lost 0 bases to trimming and J lost 3 bases, with 4 bases between them. The CDR3 consists of 12 residues. The CDR3 sequence: CASSLDRYEQYF. The CDR3, as DNA: TGTGCCAGCAGCTTGGATCGCTACGAGCAGTACTTC.

The V call is TRBV5-5, the J call TRBJ1-4, with TRBD1 as a possible D gene (6 bases). This CDR3 contains 14 residues. CDR1 SGHKS and CDR2 YYEKEE come from the germline V gene (reference sequence). The V and J ends lost 4 bases and 8 bases respectively, with 15 bases between them. The CDR3, as DNA: TGTGCCAGCAGCCGGGACATGCCTAGGGAAAAACTGTTTTTT. This sequence encodes CASSRDMPREKLFF. The variable domain in full, completed from reference TRBV5-5 and TRBJ1-4, reads DAGVTQSPTHLIKTRGQQVTLRCSPISGHKSVSWYQQVLGQGPQFIFQYYEKEERGRGNFPDRFSARQFPNYSSELNVNALLLGDSALYLCASSRDMPREKLFFGSGTQLSVL.

V is TRBV6-1 and J is TRBJ2-2, with 8 bases aligning to TRBD1. J gave up 7 bases and V 10 bases, and 11 bases lay outside the gene matches. The V gene's germline CDR1 is MNHNS and CDR2 SASEGT. The CDR3 length is 14 residues. CDR3 residues: CATSAGGPGGELFF. CDR3 nucleotide sequence: TGTGCCACTTCCGCAGGGGGCCCGGGCGGGGAGCTGTTTTTT.

The genes are TRBV30 and TRBJ2-3; TRBD2 matches 9 bases. V shed 1 base and J 2 bases; nucleotides not matched to a gene: 7. The length of the CDR3 is 16 residues. Per the germline V gene, CDR1 is GTSNPN and CDR2 is SVGIG (reference sequence). The CDR3 DNA is TGTGCCTGGAGTGCCCGTAAGCGGGGGGCCACAGATACGCAGTATTTT. Protein product: CAWSARKRGATDTQYF. The full variable domain, in which reference TRBV30 and TRBJ2-3 provide the parts outside the CDR3, is SQTIHQWPATLVQPVGSPLSLECTVEGTSNPNLYWYRQAAGRGLQLLFYSVGIGQISSEVPQNLSASRPQDRQFILSSKKLLLSDSGFYLCAWSARKRGATDTQYFGPGTRLTVL.

The V gene is TRBV14, the J gene TRBJ2-5, with 9 bases matching TRBD1. The J call may be faulty, since TRBJ2-7 better matches the DNA end. The CDR3 is 17 residues long. Germline values: CDR1 SGHDN, CDR2 FVKESK. The CDR3 DNA is TGTGCCAGCAGCCAAGATTGGGCCGGGACAGGGTGGGTCGAGCAGTACTTC. It codes for CASSQDWAGTGWVEQYF.

J is TRBJ2-5 and V is TRBV2; D perhaps matches TRBD2 (7 bases). The CDR3 extends over 18 amino acids. Germline CDR1 reads SNHLY; CDR2 reads FYNNEI. V was clipped by 7 bases and J by 7 bases, with 31 bases between them. The CDR3 bases are TGTGCCAGCAACCGGGACCCTCCAGAATGGGGGGGCCTCGGGACCCAGTACTTC. It codes for CASNRDPPEWGGLGTQYF.

This rearrangement joins TRBV30 to TRBJ2-2; D perhaps matches TRBD1 (5 bases). V was pared by 2 bases and J by 4 bases, with 14 bases between. Per the germline V gene, CDR1 is GTSNPN and CDR2 is SVGIG (reference sequence). The length of the CDR3 is 15 residues. The CDR3 DNA reads as TGTGCCTGGAGTCCGCTGGACACGGTCACCGGGGAGCTGTTTTTT. Its translation: CAWSPLDTVTGELFF.

There are a few counts of this clone. V is TRBV7-2 and J is TRBJ2-1, with 9 nucleotides matching TRBD2. From germline, CDR1 is SGHTA and CDR2 FQGNSA. The CDR3 covers 14 residues. The trim removed 1 base at V and 8 bases at J, leaving 3 bases unmatched. CDR3 region: CASSLEAGGYEQFF. CDR3 sequence (DNA): TGTGCCAGCAGCTTAGAAGCGGGGGGCTATGAGCAGTTCTTC.

The chain is built from TRBV27 and TRBJ2-5, with 7 bases that match TRBD2. The DNA end is a closer match to TRBJ2-7, so the J assignment may be wrong. Germline CDR1 is MNHEY and CDR2 is SMNVEV (reference sequence). This CDR3 has 14 residues. The chain's CDR3 is CASNPYAGAYEQYF. Here the CDR3 DNA reads TGTGCCAGCAATCCGTATGCGGGGGCCTACGAGCAGTACTTC.

This sequence joins TRBV15 and TRBJ1-5, with 9 bases fitting TRBD1. Germline V gene sequence: CDR1 LNHNV, CDR2 YYDKDF (reference sequence). The V gene end was trimmed by 3 bases and the J gene end by 6 bases; junction bases not matched to a gene: 6. This CDR3 comprises 15 residues. The CDR3 DNA reads as TGTGCCACCAGCAGGGGGGGACAGGGTTTTCAGCCCCAGCATTTT. Its protein is CATSRGGQGFQPQHF.

In this sample, this clone turned up once. V and J are TRBV5-5 and TRBJ1-4, with D maybe TRBD1 (6 bases). CDR1 SGHKS and CDR2 YYEKEE come from the germline V gene (reference sequence). The CDR3 runs to 17 residues. V shed 1 base and J shed 8 bases, with 21 bases lying between them. This CDR3 is CASSLRPLAGAREKLFF. CDR3 DNA sequence: TGTGCCAGCAGCTTGCGTCCGCTGGCAGGGGCTAGAGAAAAACTGTTTTTT.

The chain combines TRBV12-5 with TRBJ1-1; D is unclear. Germline CDR1 reads LGHNT; CDR2 reads FRNRAP. The CDR3 has 14 amino acids. Trimming left V 5 bases short and J 6 bases short, with 16 bases between. In DNA, the CDR3 is TGTGCTAGTGGTATCCTTGACGGGTCCTCTGAAGCTTTCTTT. It translates to CASGILDGSSEAFF.

The CDR3, as DNA: TGCGCCAGCAGCCCGAGACAGGCTCCCTACGAGCAGTACTTC. It yields the protein CASSPRQAPYEQYF. The genes are TRBV4-1 and TRBJ2-7; D is perhaps TRBD1 (6 bases). Germline V lookup: CDR1 MGHRA, CDR2 YSYEKL. V shed 4 bases and J shed 2 bases, with 12 bases lying between them. The CDR3 length is 14 residues.

The chain uses TRBV2 and TRBJ1-2; unclear D gene. The germline gives CDR1 SNHLY, CDR2 FYNNEI. CDR3 size: 12 residues. The germline V and J ends were trimmed by 6 bases and 0 bases, with 5 bases remaining between them. CDR3: CASRTANYGYTF. As DNA, the CDR3 is TGTGCCAGCAGAACAGCTAACTATGGCTACACCTTC.

The genes are TRBV5-1 and TRBJ2-7, with 8 bases fitting TRBD2. From germline, CDR1 is SGHRS and CDR2 YFSETQ. The V segment lost 2 bases and the J segment 2 bases; nucleotides outside the gene matches: 6. There are 15 residues in the CDR3. CDR3 residues: CASSFGGDSPYEQYF. Written as DNA, the CDR3 is TGCGCCAGCAGCTTCGGGGGGGACTCCCCCTACGAGCAGTACTTC.

V gene TRBV5-1 combines with J gene TRBJ1-3; TRBD1 matches at 10 bases. The CDR3 runs to 19 residues. The trim removed 0 bases at V and 0 bases at J, leaving 9 bases unmatched. CDR1 is SGHRS, CDR2 YFSETQ, per germline. The CDR3 DNA follows: TGCGCCAGCAGCTTGGGACAGGGGGCGCGTGGGTTCTCTGGAAACACCATATATTTT. Translated: CASSLGQGARGFSGNTIYF.

The rearrangement links TRBV19 to TRBJ1-1; TRBD1 matches 8 bases. With 5 bases clipped from V and 0 bases from J, the junction kept 5 bases outside the gene matches. The CDR3 runs to 15 residues. Germline assignment: CDR1 LNHDA and CDR2 SQIVND (reference sequence). The chain's CDR3 is CASSLTGEMNTEAFF. CDR3 DNA sequence: TGTGCCAGTAGTTTGACAGGGGAGATGAACACTGAAGCTTTCTTT.

The DNA for the CDR3 is TGTGCCAGCTCACCACCCTATCGGACAGGGTCAATTGGGGCTTTCTTT. Encoded protein: CASSPPYRTGSIGAFF. The chain carries TRBV18 and TRBJ1-1, with TRBD1 matching 8 bases. The CDR3 is 16 residues long. The J segment lost 11 bases and the V segment lost 0 bases, leaving 14 bases of the junction unmatched. Germline V gene lookup returns CDR1 KGHSH and CDR2 LQKENI.

Notes on this clone: The junction departs from germline at one end; a sequencing error may be responsible. The chain carries TRBV5-8 and TRBJ2-3, with D perhaps matching TRBD2 (5 bases). CDR3 length equals 13 residues. Germline CDR1 and CDR2: SGHTS and YDEGEE. The CDR3 DNA reads TGTGCCAGCAGCTTGTCAGCGGCTAGCCCATCGGATTTT. It yields the protein CASSLSAASPSDF.

J is TRBJ1-3 and V is TRBV6-1; D is undetermined. This CDR3 contains 15 residues. The germline CDR1 and CDR2 sequences are MNHNS and SASEGT. Trimming removed 7 bases from V and 0 bases from J, with 13 bases in between. Written as DNA, the CDR3 is TGTGCCAGCATCCCGGGATCAGACTCTGGAAACACCATATATTTT. It yields the protein CASIPGSDSGNTIYF.

This clone came up once. The chain has TRBV27 and TRBJ1-2; D perhaps matches TRBD1 (5 bases). Germline V CDR1 and CDR2: MNHEY, SMNVEV (reference sequence). V lost 6 bases, J lost 2 bases, and 16 bases lay in between. The CDR3 sequence is 15 residues long. Written as DNA, the CDR3 is TGTGCCAGCAGGGGAATAAAGACAGTCAACTATGGCTACACCTTC. This translates into CASRGIKTVNYGYTF.

This clone occurred once. This rearrangement joins TRBV7-2 to TRBJ2-3; D gene ambiguous. Germline CDR1 and CDR2: SGHTA and FQGNSA. This CDR3 region has 15 residues. V dropped 1 base and J dropped 5 bases, with 13 bases sitting between them. In DNA, the CDR3 is TGTGCCAGCAGCTTAGTTTCGGGTTCAGAAGATACGCAGTATTTT. Translating it yields CASSLVSGSEDTQYF.

V and J are TRBV19 and TRBJ1-4; 7 bases map to TRBD1. Germline-derived CDR1 and CDR2 are LNHDA and SQIVND (reference sequence). The CDR3 has 14 amino acids. Unmatched junction bases numbered 9, after V lost 7 bases and J lost 7 bases. CDR3 DNA sequence: TGTGCCAGTACTCAGACAGGGCGGAGTGAAAAACTGTTTTTT. Residues: CASTQTGRSEKLFF.

A single count supports this clone. This rearrangement joins TRBV29-1 to TRBJ2-5; the D is unclear. Germline values: CDR1 SQVTM, CDR2 ANQGSEA. With 4 bases removed from V and 3 bases from J, the gap between germline ends came to 9 bases. This CDR3 has 12 amino acids. The CDR3 region is CSVAILKETQYF. The DNA for the CDR3 is TGCAGCGTTGCTATCCTTAAAGAGACCCAGTACTTC. The full variable domain, in which reference TRBV29-1 and TRBJ2-5 provide the parts outside the CDR3, is SAVISQKPSRDICQRGTSLTIQCQVDSQVTMMFWYRQQPGQSLTLIATANQGSEATYESGFVIDKFPISRPNLTFSTLTVSNMSPEDSSIYLCSVAILKETQYFGPGTRLLVL.

V is TRBV28 and J is TRBJ1-2; 8 nucleotides match TRBD1. V was pared by 6 bases and J by 4 bases, with 10 bases of the junction left unmatched. Germline lookup yields CDR1 MDHEN and CDR2 SYDVKM. The CDR3 runs to 15 residues. The CDR3, as DNA: TGTGCCAGCAGCTCGAACAGGGGGGGCGGCTATGGCTACACCTTC. As protein: CASSSNRGGGYGYTF.

This sequence joins TRBV6-6 and TRBJ2-7; weak D call: TRBD2 (5 bases). In germline, CDR1 is MNHNY, CDR2 SVGAGI (reference sequence). This CDR3 is built from 12 residues. Trimming stripped 5 bases from V and 4 bases from J, with 9 bases between. In nucleotides, the CDR3 is TGTGCCAGCAGTCTACCGGGGTACGAGCAGTACTTC. It is translated as CASSLPGYEQYF.

The chain joins TRBV18 to TRBJ1-1; TRBD1 aligns across 8 bases. This CDR3 comprises 14 residues. The germline gives CDR1 KGHSH, CDR2 LQKENI. The J segment lost 10 bases and the V segment lost 3 bases, leaving 10 bases of the junction unmatched. The CDR3 coding sequence is TGTGCCAGCTCACCGGACAGGGTTTCTCCCCCAGCTTTCTTT. As protein: CASSPDRVSPPAFF.

V usage is TRBV6-5 and J usage is TRBJ2-7, with D uncertain. Germline CDR1 MNHEY, CDR2 SVGAGI. V lost 6 bases, J lost 2 bases, and 8 bases lay in between. CDR3 length: 12 amino acids. CDR3 in DNA: TGTGCCAGCAGACAGACCACCTACGAGCAGTACTTC. It yields the protein CASRQTTYEQYF.

The chain recombines TRBV19 with TRBJ1-4, with D hard to call. CDR1 and CDR2 (germline): LNHDA, SQIVND (reference sequence). Trimming took 4 bases from V and 7 from J, leaving 13 bases between them. The CDR3 runs 14 residues. The CDR3 here is CASSTLRAGEKLFF. The CDR3 DNA reads as TGTGCCAGTAGTACGCTCCGGGCGGGTGAAAAACTGTTTTTT.